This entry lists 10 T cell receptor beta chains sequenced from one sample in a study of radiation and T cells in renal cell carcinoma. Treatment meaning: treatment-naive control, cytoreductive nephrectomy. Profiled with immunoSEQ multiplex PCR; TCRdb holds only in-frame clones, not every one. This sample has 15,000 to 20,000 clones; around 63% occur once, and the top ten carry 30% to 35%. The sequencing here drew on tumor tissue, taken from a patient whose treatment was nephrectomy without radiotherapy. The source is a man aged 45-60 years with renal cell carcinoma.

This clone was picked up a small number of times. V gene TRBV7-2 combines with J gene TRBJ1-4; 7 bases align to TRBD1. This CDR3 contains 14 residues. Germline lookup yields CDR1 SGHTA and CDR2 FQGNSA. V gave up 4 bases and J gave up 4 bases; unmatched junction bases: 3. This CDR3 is CASSSGQFNEKLFF. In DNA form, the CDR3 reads TGTGCCAGCAGCTCGGGACAGTTTAATGAAAAACTGTTTTTT.

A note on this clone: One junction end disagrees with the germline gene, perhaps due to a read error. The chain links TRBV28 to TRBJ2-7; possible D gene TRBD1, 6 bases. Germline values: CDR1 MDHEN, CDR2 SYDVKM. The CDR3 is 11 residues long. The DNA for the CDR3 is TGTGCCAGCAGTTTAAACAGGGCAGCAACTTTC. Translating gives CASSLNRAATF.

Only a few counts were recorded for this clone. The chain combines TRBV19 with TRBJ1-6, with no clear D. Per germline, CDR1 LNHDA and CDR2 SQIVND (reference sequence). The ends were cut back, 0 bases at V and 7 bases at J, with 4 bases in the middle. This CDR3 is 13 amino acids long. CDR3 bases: TGTGCCAGTAGTATAGATCGGAATTCACCCCTCCACTTT. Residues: CASSIDRNSPLHF.

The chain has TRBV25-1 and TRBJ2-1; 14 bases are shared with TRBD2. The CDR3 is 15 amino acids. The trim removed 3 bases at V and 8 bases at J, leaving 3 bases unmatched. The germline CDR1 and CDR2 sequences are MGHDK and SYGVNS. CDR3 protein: CASSDRGLAGDEQFF. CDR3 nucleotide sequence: TGTGCCAGCAGTGACAGGGGACTAGCGGGAGATGAGCAGTTCTTC.

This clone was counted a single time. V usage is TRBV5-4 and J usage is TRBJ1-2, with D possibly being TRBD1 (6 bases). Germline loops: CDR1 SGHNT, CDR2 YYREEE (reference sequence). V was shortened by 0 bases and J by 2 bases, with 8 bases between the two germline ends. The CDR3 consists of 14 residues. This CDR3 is CASSLVGGNYGYTF. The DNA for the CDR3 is TGTGCCAGCAGCTTGGTAGGGGGGAACTATGGCTACACCTTC.

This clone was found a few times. The CDR3 region is CASSQVQGEAFF. CDR3 nucleotides: TGCGCCAGCAGCCAAGTACAGGGGGAAGCTTTCTTT. V gene TRBV4-1 combines with J gene TRBJ1-1, with TRBD1 identical over 7 bases. Germline CDR1 reads MGHRA; CDR2 reads YSYEKL. Unmatched junction bases numbered 1, after V lost 1 base and J lost 8 bases. The CDR3 spans 12 residues.

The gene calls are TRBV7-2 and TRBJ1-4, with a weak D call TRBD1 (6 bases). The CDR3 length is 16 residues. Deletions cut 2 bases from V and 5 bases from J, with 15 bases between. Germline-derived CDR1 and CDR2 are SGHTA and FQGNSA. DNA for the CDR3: TGTGCCAGCAGCTTAAATGGTTTCACAGGGAATGAAAAACTGTTTTTT. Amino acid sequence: CASSLNGFTGNEKLFF.

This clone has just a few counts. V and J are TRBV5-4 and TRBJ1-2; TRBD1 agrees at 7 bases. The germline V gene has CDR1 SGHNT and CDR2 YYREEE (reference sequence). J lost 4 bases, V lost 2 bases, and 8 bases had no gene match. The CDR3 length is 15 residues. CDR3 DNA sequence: TGTGCCAGCAGCTTTCGACAGGGTGCGGGCTATGGCTACACCTTC. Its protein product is CASSFRQGAGYGYTF.

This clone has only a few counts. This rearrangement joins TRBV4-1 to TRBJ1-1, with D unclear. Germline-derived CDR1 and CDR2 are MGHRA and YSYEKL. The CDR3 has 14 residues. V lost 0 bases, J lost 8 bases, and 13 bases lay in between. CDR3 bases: TGCGCCAGCAGCCAAGATCTCGGAGTGAACGAAGCTTTCTTT. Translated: CASSQDLGVNEAFF.

The CDR3 DNA sequence: TGTGCCAGCGGGGGGGTAGGCCCACAAGAGACCCAGTACTTC. It translates to CASGGVGPQETQYF. The chain links TRBV9 to TRBJ2-5, with TRBD2 identical over 7 bases. The germline CDR1 and CDR2 sequences are SGDLS and YYNGEE. V trimming: 7 bases; J trimming: 2 bases; junction bases outside the gene matches: 8. The CDR3 spans 14 residues.